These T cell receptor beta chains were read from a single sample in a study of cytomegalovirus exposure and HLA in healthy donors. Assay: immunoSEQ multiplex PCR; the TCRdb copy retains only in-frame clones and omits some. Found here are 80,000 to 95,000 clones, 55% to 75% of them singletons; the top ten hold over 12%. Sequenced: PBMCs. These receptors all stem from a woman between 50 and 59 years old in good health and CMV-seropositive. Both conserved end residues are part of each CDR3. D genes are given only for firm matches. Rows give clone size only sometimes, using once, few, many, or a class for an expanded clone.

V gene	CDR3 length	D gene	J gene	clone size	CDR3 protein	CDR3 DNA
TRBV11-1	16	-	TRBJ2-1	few	CASSYRGGIGNNEQFF	TGTGCCAGCAGCTACCGTGGCGGGATCGGGAACAATGAGCAGTTCTTC
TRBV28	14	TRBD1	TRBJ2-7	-	CASSLGRGLGEQYF	TGTGCCAGCAGTTTGGGCAGGGGGTTGGGCGAGCAGTACTTC
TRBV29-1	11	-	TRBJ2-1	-	CSVESAAEQFF	TGCAGCGTTGAGTCAGCGGCTGAGCAGTTCTTC
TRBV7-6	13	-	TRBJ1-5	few	CASSSQGRQPQHF	TGTGCCAGCAGCTCACAGGGACGTCAGCCCCAGCATTTT
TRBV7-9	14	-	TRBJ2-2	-	CASSRRSGTGELFF	TGTGCCAGCAGCCGTCGGAGCGGGACCGGGGAGCTGTTTTTT
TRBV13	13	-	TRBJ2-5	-	CASSLRVTETQYF	TGTGCCAGCAGCTTGAGGGTTACGGAGACCCAGTACTTC
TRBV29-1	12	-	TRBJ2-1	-	CSVEDRYNEQFF	TGCAGCGTTGAAGATCGCTACAATGAGCAGTTCTTC
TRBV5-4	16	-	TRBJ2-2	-	CASSHGGPFSTGELFF	TGTGCCAGCAGCCACGGGGGGCCTTTCAGCACCGGGGAGCTGTTTTTT
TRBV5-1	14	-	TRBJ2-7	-	CASSLARRSYEQYF	TGCGCCAGCAGCTTGGCGCGCCGATCCTACGAGCAGTACTTC
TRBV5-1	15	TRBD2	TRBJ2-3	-	CASSLGLAGADTQYF	TGCGCCAGCAGCTTGGGACTAGCGGGAGCGGATACGCAGTATTTT
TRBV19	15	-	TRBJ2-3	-	CASSMLAVNTDTQYF	TGTGCCAGTAGTATGTTAGCGGTAAACACAGATACGCAGTATTTT
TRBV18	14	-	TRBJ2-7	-	CASSHRDTPYEQYF	TGTGCCAGCTCACACCGGGACACCCCCTACGAGCAGTACTTC
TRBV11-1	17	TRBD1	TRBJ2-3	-	CASSRGQPRSVADTQYF	TGTGCCAGCAGCAGGGGACAGCCGAGGTCGGTTGCAGATACGCAGTATTTT
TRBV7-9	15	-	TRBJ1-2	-	CASSWGPGTIYGYTF	TGTGCCAGCAGCTGGGGTCCCGGGACAATCTATGGCTACACCTTC
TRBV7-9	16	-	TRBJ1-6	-	CASSPDRSPYNSPLHF	TGTGCCAGCAGCCCCGACAGGAGCCCGTATAATTCACCCCTCCACTTT
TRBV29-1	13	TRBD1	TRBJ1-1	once	CSAATGGDTEAFF	TGCAGCGCGGCCACAGGGGGGGACACTGAAGCTTTCTTT
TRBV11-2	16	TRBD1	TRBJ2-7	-	CASSSGQGISSYEQYF	TGTGCCAGCAGCTCCGGACAGGGAATTAGCTCCTACGAGCAGTACTTC
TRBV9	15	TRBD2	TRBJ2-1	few	CASSVGSGSYNEQFF	TGTGCCAGCAGCGTAGGAAGCGGGAGCTACAATGAGCAGTTCTTC
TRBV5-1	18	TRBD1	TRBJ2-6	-	CASSLPPGQGSGANVLTF	TGCGCCAGCAGCCTCCCCCCGGGACAGGGGTCTGGGGCCAACGTCCTGACTTTC
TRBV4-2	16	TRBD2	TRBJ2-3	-	CASSQERLAVSDTQYF	TGTGCCAGCAGCCAAGAAAGACTAGCGGTGTCAGATACGCAGTATTTT
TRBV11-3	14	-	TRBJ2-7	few	CASSLERVRYEQYF	TGTGCCAGCAGCCTCGAACGGGTCCGATACGAGCAGTACTTC
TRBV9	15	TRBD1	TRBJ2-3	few	CASSGQGGGTDTQYF	TGTGCCAGCAGCGGACAGGGGGGTGGCACAGATACGCAGTATTTT
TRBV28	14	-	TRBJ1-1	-	CASSLRAPGTEAFF	TGTGCCAGCAGTCTCCGAGCCCCCGGCACTGAAGCTTTCTTT
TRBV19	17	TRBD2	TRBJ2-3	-	CASSRRTSQKAADTQYF	TGTGCCAGTAGTAGAAGGACTAGCCAAAAAGCGGCAGATACGCAGTATTTT
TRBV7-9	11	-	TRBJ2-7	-	CASSFSYEQYF	TGTGCCAGCAGCTTTAGCTACGAGCAGTACTTC
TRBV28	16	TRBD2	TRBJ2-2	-	CASSLASGTFTGELFF	TGTGCCAGCAGTTTGGCTAGCGGGACGTTCACCGGGGAGCTGTTTTTT
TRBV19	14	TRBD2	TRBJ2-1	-	CASSPLAGYNEQFF	TGTGCCAGTAGTCCGCTAGCGGGATACAATGAGCAGTTCTTC
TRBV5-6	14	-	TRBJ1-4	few	CASSLAGGNEKLFF	TGTGCCAGCAGCTTGGCCGGGGGTAATGAAAAACTGTTTTTT
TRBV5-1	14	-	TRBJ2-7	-	CASSLGGSRGEQYF	TGCGCCAGCAGCTTGGGTGGCAGTAGGGGAGAGCAGTACTTC
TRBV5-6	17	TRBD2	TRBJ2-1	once	CASSLVTSGRAMNEQFF	TGTGCCAGCAGCTTGGTGACTAGCGGGAGGGCCATGAATGAGCAGTTCTTC
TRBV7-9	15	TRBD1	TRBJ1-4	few	CASSPRQGLNEKLFF	TGTGCCAGCAGCCCCAGACAGGGTTTGAATGAAAAACTGTTTTTT
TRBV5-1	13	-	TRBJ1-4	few	CASSSRSNEKLFF	TGCGCCAGCAGCTCCCGGAGTAATGAAAAACTGTTTTTT
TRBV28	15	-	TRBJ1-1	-	CASSFAPAGNTEAFF	TGTGCCAGCAGTTTCGCCCCGGCGGGGAACACTGAAGCTTTCTTT
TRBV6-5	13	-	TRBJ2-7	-	CASSYSWGDEQYF	TGTGCCAGCAGTTACTCTTGGGGAGACGAGCAGTACTTC
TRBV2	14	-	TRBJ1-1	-	CATHPRGTNTEAFF	TGTGCCACCCACCCGCGGGGGACGAACACTGAAGCTTTCTTT
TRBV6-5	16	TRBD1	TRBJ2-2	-	CASSYLGTGDTGELFF	TGTGCCAGCAGTTACTTAGGGACAGGGGATACCGGGGAGCTGTTTTTT
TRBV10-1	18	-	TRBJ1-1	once	CASSEVEWTAERNTEAFF	TGCGCCAGCAGTGAGGTGGAATGGACAGCTGAACGAAACACTGAAGCTTTCTTT